This is a list of T cell receptor beta chains from one sample in a study of shared T cell receptors in the human thymus. Assay used: immunoSEQ multiplex PCR; TCRdb lists only in-frame clones, some missing. Found here are 700,000 or so clones, approximately 83% of them singletons; the top ten hold around 0.0099%. The same sample was also used in a study of human thymus T cells.

The sequencing input was thymocytes. The source of these receptors is a girl less than two years old with a congenital heart defect. The CDR3 runs from the conserved cysteine through the conserved F or W. Fields, in order: CDR3 protein, CDR3 length, V gene, J gene, clone size. For some rows the clone size is stated as once, few or many, or as a class when expanded; others skip it.

CDR3aa: CASSLVFGQGIYEQYF
len: 16
v_gene: TRBV5-8
j_gene: TRBJ2-7
abundance: NA

CDR3aa: CASSLVPGKTEAFF
len: 14
v_gene: TRBV7-4
j_gene: TRBJ1-1
abundance: NA

CDR3aa: CASSQEPTTNEKLFF
len: 15
v_gene: TRBV4-3
j_gene: TRBJ1-4
abundance: NA

CDR3aa: CASSQAPRRFDRYGGNEQFF
len: 20
v_gene: TRBV4-3
j_gene: TRBJ2-1
abundance: once

CDR3aa: CASSSLAGGNTDTQYF
len: 16
v_gene: TRBV11-2
j_gene: TRBJ2-3
abundance: NA

CDR3aa: CASSLVGLIIPPNNEQFF
len: 18
v_gene: TRBV5-1
j_gene: TRBJ2-1
abundance: NA

CDR3aa: CASSLGTEPNEKLFF
len: 15
v_gene: TRBV7-2
j_gene: TRBJ1-4
abundance: NA

CDR3aa: CASSLRRPRNSASGGRTDTQYF
len: 22
v_gene: TRBV28
j_gene: TRBJ2-3
abundance: NA

CDR3aa: CASSLGTGARSGANVLTF
len: 18
v_gene: TRBV7-3
j_gene: TRBJ2-6
abundance: NA

CDR3aa: CATYRGPHGYTF
len: 12
v_gene: TRBV27
j_gene: TRBJ1-2
abundance: NA

CDR3aa: CSVRTGESYEQYF
len: 13
v_gene: TRBV29-1
j_gene: TRBJ2-7
abundance: NA

CDR3aa: CASSQDPRTSSKYGYNEQFF
len: 20
v_gene: TRBV14
j_gene: TRBJ2-1
abundance: few

CDR3aa: CASSNTSSGRNSPLHF
len: 16
v_gene: TRBV28
j_gene: TRBJ1-6
abundance: NA

CDR3aa: CASSLRDRGDTSPYEQYF
len: 18
v_gene: TRBV28
j_gene: TRBJ2-7
abundance: NA

CDR3aa: CAISRSRQGAYQLDVAYEQYF
len: 21
v_gene: TRBV10-3
j_gene: TRBJ2-7
abundance: NA

CDR3aa: CASSLHAQETQYF
len: 13
v_gene: TRBV7-2
j_gene: TRBJ2-5
abundance: NA

CDR3aa: CASSPRTGRDQPQHF
len: 15
v_gene: TRBV5-4
j_gene: TRBJ1-5
abundance: NA

CDR3aa: CASSPRTGVGEQYF
len: 14
v_gene: TRBV9
j_gene: TRBJ2-7
abundance: NA

CDR3aa: CASTKGKYGANVLTF
len: 15
v_gene: TRBV27
j_gene: TRBJ2-6
abundance: few

CDR3aa: CAWSYVGSWGLNEKLFF
len: 17
v_gene: TRBV30
j_gene: TRBJ1-4
abundance: NA

CDR3aa: CASSLGGFTDTQYF
len: 14
v_gene: TRBV7-9
j_gene: TRBJ2-3
abundance: NA

CDR3aa: CASQTGVRNQPQHF
len: 14
v_gene: TRBV2
j_gene: TRBJ1-5
abundance: NA

CDR3aa: CASRTGRASYEQYF
len: 14
v_gene: TRBV6-1
j_gene: TRBJ2-7
abundance: NA

CDR3aa: CASSINRGLKNNSPLHF
len: 17
v_gene: TRBV19
j_gene: TRBJ1-6
abundance: NA

CDR3aa: CASRSGPGSNQPQHF
len: 15
v_gene: TRBV6-1
j_gene: TRBJ1-5
abundance: NA

CDR3aa: CASGGQPSYEQYF
len: 13
v_gene: TRBV6-1
j_gene: TRBJ2-7
abundance: NA

CDR3aa: CSVGDSNNQPQHF
len: 13
v_gene: TRBV29-1
j_gene: TRBJ1-5
abundance: NA

CDR3aa: CASSHRTGPNTGELFF
len: 16
v_gene: TRBV11-2
j_gene: TRBJ2-2
abundance: NA

CDR3aa: CASSLGRPNTEAFF
len: 14
v_gene: TRBV27
j_gene: TRBJ1-1
abundance: NA

CDR3aa: CASSCFGQPQHF
len: 12
v_gene: TRBV27
j_gene: TRBJ1-5
abundance: once

CDR3aa: CASSSSGKGQRGNTEAFF
len: 18
v_gene: TRBV27
j_gene: TRBJ1-1
abundance: few

CDR3aa: CASASGGRQAYNEQFF
len: 16
v_gene: TRBV9
j_gene: TRBJ2-1
abundance: NA

CDR3aa: CASSPGGQPQHF
len: 12
v_gene: TRBV18
j_gene: TRBJ1-5
abundance: once

CDR3aa: CASSSTAPVAGGTDTQYF
len: 18
v_gene: TRBV7-4
j_gene: TRBJ2-3
abundance: few

CDR3aa: CASSLVAGKQGSYGYTF
len: 17
v_gene: TRBV7-8
j_gene: TRBJ1-2
abundance: NA

CDR3aa: CAIRGIAGFSLNEQFF
len: 16
v_gene: TRBV10-3
j_gene: TRBJ2-1
abundance: once

CDR3aa: CASSLGALPGGHHNEQFF
len: 18
v_gene: TRBV5-6
j_gene: TRBJ2-1
abundance: NA

CDR3aa: CASGFQGLGEQYF
len: 13
v_gene: TRBV12-5
j_gene: TRBJ2-7
abundance: NA

CDR3aa: CATYTGDPNGYTF
len: 13
v_gene: TRBV27
j_gene: TRBJ1-2
abundance: NA

CDR3aa: CASSHWGGSYGYTF
len: 14
v_gene: TRBV6-5
j_gene: TRBJ1-2
abundance: NA

CDR3aa: CASSDRPYRDPYGYTF
len: 16
v_gene: TRBV6-4
j_gene: TRBJ1-2
abundance: NA

CDR3aa: CASSSSRGGPYEQYF
len: 15
v_gene: TRBV7-2
j_gene: TRBJ2-7
abundance: NA

CDR3aa: CASSLIDRNYGYTF
len: 14
v_gene: TRBV5-1
j_gene: TRBJ1-2
abundance: NA

CDR3aa: CASSVAEGRGQGSEETQYF
len: 19
v_gene: TRBV9
j_gene: TRBJ2-5
abundance: NA

CDR3aa: CASSQEGRDSNQPQHF
len: 16
v_gene: TRBV4-2
j_gene: TRBJ1-5
abundance: NA

CDR3aa: CASSQNPGWDSPLHF
len: 15
v_gene: TRBV4-2
j_gene: TRBJ1-6
abundance: NA

CDR3aa: CAWSRSLVPPNTGELFF
len: 17
v_gene: TRBV30
j_gene: TRBJ2-2
abundance: once

CDR3aa: CATSGVAGENIQYF
len: 14
v_gene: TRBV6-5
j_gene: TRBJ2-4
abundance: NA

CDR3aa: CASSQSGTRFVDEQFF
len: 16
v_gene: TRBV4-1
j_gene: TRBJ2-1
abundance: NA

CDR3aa: CASSASDRGLGNTIYF
len: 16
v_gene: TRBV5-6
j_gene: TRBJ1-3
abundance: NA

CDR3aa: CASSCTKETQYF
len: 12
v_gene: TRBV5-8
j_gene: TRBJ2-5
abundance: NA